The 8 T cell receptor beta chains below were found in one sample sequenced in a study of chemoradiotherapy in HPV16-positive cancers. Method: immunoSEQ multiplex PCR; TCRdb's copy keeps in-frame clones and lacks some. This table has roughly 34,000 clones, around 86% appearing once. Sample: blood, taken from a patient who underwent chemoradiotherapy. The receptors stem from a human donor with HPV-associated anogenital cancer.

The V and J genes are TRBV7-2 and TRBJ2-3, with 8 bases fitting TRBD2. This CDR3 is built from 15 residues. Germline lookup yields CDR1 SGHTA and CDR2 FQGNSA. V gave up 5 bases and J gave up 3 bases; unmatched junction bases: 7. The CDR3 loop reads CASSPYTSGTDTQYF. The CDR3 bases are TGTGCCAGCAGCCCTTATACTAGCGGAACAGATACGCAGTATTTT.

The chain uses TRBV18 and TRBJ1-1; no clear D gene. V dropped 3 bases and J dropped 1 base, with 15 bases sitting between them. CDR3 length: 16 residues. Germline values: CDR1 KGHSH, CDR2 LQKENI. The CDR3 loop is CASSPQDGSWNTEAFF. CDR3 bases: TGTGCCAGCTCACCTCAAGATGGCAGCTGGAACACTGAAGCTTTCTTT.

J is TRBJ1-2 and V is TRBV7-9; D gene ambiguous. Germline V gene lookup returns CDR1 SEHNR and CDR2 FQNEAQ (reference sequence). V was trimmed by 6 bases and J by 8 bases, leaving 19 bases between them. The CDR3 consists of 14 residues. For the CDR3, the DNA is TGTGCCAGCAGAGACGTCGCCCCTCTCGAGGGCTACACCTTC. It specifies CASRDVAPLEGYTF.

The chain combines TRBV19 with TRBJ2-5; TRBD2 aligns across 10 bases. This CDR3 region has 16 residues. The germline V gene has CDR1 LNHDA and CDR2 SQIVND (reference sequence). Germline trimming cut 5 bases from V and 2 bases from J; bases unmatched to any gene: 8. This CDR3 reads CASSSPGLADQETQYF. Here the CDR3 DNA reads TGTGCCAGTAGTTCCCCCGGACTAGCGGATCAAGAGACCCAGTACTTC.

The J gene is TRBJ1-5, the V gene TRBV2, with 8 nucleotides matching TRBD1. In germline, CDR1 is SNHLY, CDR2 FYNNEI. The CDR3 has 14 residues. Trimming at V came to 8 bases and at J to 6 bases, leaving 9 bases not matched to a gene. CDR3 region: CASLQQGGGQPQHF. CDR3 in DNA: TGTGCCAGCCTACAACAGGGGGGAGGTCAGCCCCAGCATTTT. The full variable domain, rest sourced from reference TRBV2 and TRBJ1-5, is EPEVTQTPSHQVTQMGQEVILRCVPISNHLYFYWYRQILGQKVEFLVSFYNNEISEKSEIFDDQFSVERPDGSNFTLKIRSTKLEDSAMYFCASLQQGGGQPQHFGDGTRLSIL.

The rearrangement uses TRBV5-5 and TRBJ1-3; D unclear. Deletions cut 2 bases from V and 8 bases from J, with 8 bases between. Germline CDR1 is SGHKS and CDR2 is YYEKEE (reference sequence). The CDR3 spans 12 residues. The CDR3 nucleotides are TGTGCCAGCAGCTTTCTCTCGGACACCATATATTTT. Amino acids: CASSFLSDTIYF.

The chain is built from TRBV11-2 and TRBJ2-3; TRBD2 might be the D (6 bases). CDR1 and CDR2 (germline): SGHAT, FQNNGV. With 6 bases removed from V and 2 bases from J, the gap between germline ends came to 21 bases. The CDR3 length is 17 residues. The CDR3 sequence is CASRPHARREVTDTQYF. The CDR3 nucleotides read TGTGCCAGCAGACCCCACGCCAGGCGGGAAGTCACAGATACGCAGTATTTT.

The chain carries TRBV28 and TRBJ2-5; TRBD2 matches at 8 bases. The germline V gene encodes CDR1 MDHEN and CDR2 SYDVKM. CDR3 length: 14 residues. The V gene end was trimmed by 4 bases and the J gene end by 3 bases; junction bases not matched to a gene: 4. The CDR3, as DNA: TGTGCCAGCAGTTCGAGCGGGGGAAAAGAGACCCAGTACTTC. This gives the protein CASSSSGGKETQYF.